These 5 T cell receptor beta chains were all obtained from the same sample, sequenced in a study of cytomegalovirus exposure and HLA in healthy donors. The PCR used 60 Vbeta and 13 Jbeta primers. The assay was immunoSEQ multiplex PCR, and TCRdb's table has in-frame clones only and misses some. Of around 94,000 clones in the sample, roughly three fifths were seen once. Sequenced sample: PBMCs. All receptors derive from a human donor in good health.

Concerning this clone: Germline and junction disagree at one end, which may indicate a read error. The same CDR3 arises from other DNA sequences in this sample as well. The chain uses TRBV19 and TRBJ1-1; weak D call: TRBD1 (6 bases). The CDR3 is 13 residues long. CDR1 is LNHDA, CDR2 SQIVND, per germline (reference sequence). Here the CDR3 reads CASSIGQNTEAFF. In nucleotides, the CDR3 is TGTGCCAGTAGTATTGGACAGAACACCGAAGCTTTCTTT.

The gene calls are TRBV6-1 and TRBJ1-1, with no clear D. Germline V gene data show CDR1 as MNHNS and CDR2 as SASEGT. The V gene lost 1 base and the J gene lost 7 bases, with 10 bases spanning the gap. CDR3 length: 13 residues. CDR3: CASSEGGGNEAFF. The CDR3 DNA is TGTGCCAGCAGTGAAGGCGGCGGAAATGAAGCTTTCTTT.

This chain links TRBV25-1 with TRBJ1-2; D ambiguous. There are 13 residues in the CDR3. The V gene's germline CDR1 is MGHDK and CDR2 SYGVNS. V was shortened by 0 bases and J by 1 base, with 3 bases between the two germline ends. The CDR3 DNA follows: TGTGCCAGCAGTGAATACAATAACTATGGCTACACCTTC. It yields the protein CASSEYNNYGYTF.

The chain joins TRBV28 to TRBJ2-5, with D tentatively TRBD2 (5 bases). V was shortened by 3 bases and J by 5 bases, with 13 bases between the two germline ends. This CDR3 region has 14 residues. Germline lookup yields CDR1 MDHEN and CDR2 SYDVKM. Here the CDR3 reads CASSFKREGETQYF. The CDR3, as DNA: TGTGCCAGCAGTTTTAAGAGGGAAGGGGAGACCCAGTACTTC.

This clone has just a few counts. For the CDR3, the DNA is TGCGCCAGCAGCTTAGAGAGGCGCACTGAAGCTTTCTTT. Amino acid sequence: CASSLERRTEAFF. The chain is built from TRBV5-1 and TRBJ1-1; no definite D call. With 2 bases removed from V and 4 bases from J, the gap between germline ends came to 9 bases. The CDR3 extends over 13 amino acids. The germline V gene encodes CDR1 SGHRS and CDR2 YFSETQ.